This is a list of T cell receptor beta chains from one sample in a study of shared clonotypes between healthy human individuals. Using immunoSEQ multiplex PCR, the repertoire was profiled, and TCRdb retains in-frame clones only, with some absent. The sample gives 100,000 or so clones, around 68% of which show up once; 24% is in the top ten. The sequencing input was memory CD8+ T cells sorted from blood. These receptors were taken from a woman in her thirties in good health. The CDR3 runs from the conserved cysteine through the conserved F or W. The D gene is left open where the match is weak. Expanded clones are given a class, and other clones once, few, many or no size at all.

D gene	V gene	J gene	clone size	CDR3 protein	CDR3 DNA
-	TRBV7-9	TRBJ2-3	few	CASSLGIIPTDTQYF	TGTGCCAGCAGCTTAGGTATTATCCCCACAGATACGCAGTATTTT
TRBD2	TRBV28	TRBJ2-1	-	CASSTTSGYNEQFF	TGTGCCAGCAGTACGACTAGCGGGTACAATGAGCAGTTCTTC
-	TRBV25-1	TRBJ2-5	once	CASSEKEGKQYF	TGTGCCAGCAGTGAAAAGGAAGGAAAGCAGTACTTC
TRBD1	TRBV5-6	TRBJ2-5	few	CASGQGVTRETQYF	TGTGCCAGCGGACAGGGGGTAACCCGGGAGACCCAGTACTTC
TRBD2	TRBV6-1	TRBJ2-7	-	CATRLAGDYEQYF	TGTGCCACCCGACTAGCGGGAGACTACGAGCAGTACTTC
TRBD2	TRBV4-1	TRBJ2-7	-	CASSQAGGRTYEQYF	TGCGCCAGCAGCCAGGCGGGGGGCCGAACCTACGAGCAGTACTTC
-	TRBV7-6	TRBJ2-7	-	CASSLGPGRDPLPPPFYEQYF	TGTGCCAGCAGCTTAGGTCCTGGGCGGGACCCGCTCCCACCCCCCTTCTACGAGCAGTACTTC
TRBD2	TRBV5-6	TRBJ2-2	-	CASSLVLAGTINTGELFF	TGTGCCAGCAGCTTGGTACTAGCGGGAACTATTAACACCGGGGAGCTGTTTTTT
-	TRBV4-2	TRBJ2-3	-	CASSEGRGSTDTQYF	TGTGCCAGCAGCGAAGGTCGGGGGAGTACAGATACGCAGTATTTT
-	TRBV6-4	TRBJ2-1	-	CASSDLAGSYNEQFF	TGTGCCAGCAGTGACCTGGCGGGTTCCTACAATGAGCAGTTCTTC
TRBD1	TRBV28	TRBJ2-7	-	CASSPITTGQFSYEQYF	TGTGCCAGCAGTCCAATCACGACAGGGCAATTCTCCTACGAGCAGTACTTC
-	TRBV6-5	TRBJ1-1	-	CASSWGVGQENTEAFF	TGTGCCAGCAGTTGGGGAGTGGGGCAGGAGAACACTGAAGCTTTCTTT
TRBD2	TRBV25-1	TRBJ2-3	-	CASSDTVTGGPDTQYF	TGTGCCAGCAGTGATACGGTAACGGGAGGGCCAGATACGCAGTATTTT
TRBD1	TRBV9	TRBJ1-1	-	CASSGLTGDDTEAFF	TGTGCCAGCAGCGGACTGACAGGGGACGACACTGAAGCTTTCTTT
TRBD1	TRBV13	TRBJ1-1	-	CASSLGGQGPAGPEAFF	TGTGCCAGCAGCTTAGGTGGACAGGGCCCCGCCGGGCCTGAAGCTTTCTTT
-	TRBV7-9	TRBJ2-1	-	CASSLPHRDEQFF	TGTGCCAGCAGCTTGCCCCACCGCGATGAGCAGTTCTTC
-	TRBV4-1	TRBJ1-1	few	CASSQEHGGTEAFF	TGCGCCAGCAGCCAAGAACACGGTGGCACTGAAGCTTTCTTT
-	TRBV6-5	TRBJ2-2	-	CASSYSTGATGELFF	TGTGCCAGCAGTTACTCGACGGGGGCGACCGGGGAGCTGTTTTTT
-	TRBV27	TRBJ1-2	-	CASLQGYYGYTF	TGTGCCAGTCTACAGGGTTACTATGGCTACACCTTC
TRBD2	TRBV28	TRBJ2-7	few	CASSSRGGSREQYF	TGTGCCAGCAGTTCCCGGGGGGGGTCAAGGGAGCAGTACTTC
-	TRBV30	TRBJ1-5	many	CAWSVGVNQPQHF	TGTGCCTGGAGTGTAGGGGTAAATCAGCCCCAGCATTTT
TRBD2	TRBV28	TRBJ2-7	few	CASSNPRGGSGEQYF	TGTGCCAGCAGTAACCCAAGGGGCGGGAGCGGTGAGCAGTACTTC
TRBD2	TRBV6-1	TRBJ2-5	few	CASSVLAGALETQYF	TGTGCCAGCAGTGTTTTAGCGGGAGCATTGGAGACCCAGTACTTC
-	TRBV30	TRBJ1-2	many	CAWTSAAQGYTF	TGTGCCTGGACTTCCGCGGCGCAGGGCTACACCTTC
-	TRBV9	TRBJ1-5	few	CASSVEAFRGVSNQPQHF	TGTGCCAGCAGCGTAGAGGCGTTTCGCGGAGTTAGCAATCAGCCCCAGCATTTT
-	TRBV5-1	TRBJ1-5	-	CASSLGGNGNQPQHF	TGCGCCAGCAGCTTGGGGGGAAACGGCAATCAGCCCCAGCATTTT
TRBD2	TRBV30	TRBJ2-7	-	CAWSPRVGGSFREQYF	TGTGCCTGGAGCCCTCGGGTGGGCGGGAGTTTCCGCGAGCAGTACTTC
-	TRBV30	TRBJ2-7	-	CAWSTNSYEQYF	TGTGCCTGGAGTACTAACTCGTACGAGCAGTACTTC
-	TRBV18	TRBJ1-1	-	CASSPGGRNTEAFF	TGTGCCAGCTCTCCGGGGGGCCGCAACACTGAAGCTTTCTTT
-	TRBV14	TRBJ1-5	few	CASSLTRNQPQHF	TGTGCCAGCAGCTTAACAAGGAATCAGCCCCAGCATTTT
-	TRBV6-4	TRBJ2-1	few	CASSEREISYNEQFF	TGTGCCAGCAGTGAACGGGAAATCTCCTACAATGAGCAGTTCTTC
-	TRBV28	TRBJ1-5	-	CASSFEGINQPQHF	TGTGCCAGCAGTTTTGAGGGGATCAATCAGCCCCAGCATTTT
-	TRBV7-9	TRBJ2-3	-	CASSLEGGGNTDTQYF	TGTGCCAGCAGCCTAGAGGGGGGAGGGAATACAGATACGCAGTATTTT
TRBD2	TRBV5-1	TRBJ2-1	few	CASSWTSGSSYNEQFF	TGCGCCAGCAGCTGGACTAGCGGGAGCTCCTACAATGAGCAGTTCTTC
TRBD1	TRBV7-8	TRBJ1-4	-	CASSSSGTGGKATNEKLFF	TGTGCCAGCAGTTCCTCCGGGACAGGGGGTAAAGCAACTAATGAAAAACTGTTTTTT
TRBD2	TRBV2	TRBJ2-5	-	CASYPSGRANYQETQYF	TGTGCCAGCTATCCTAGCGGGAGGGCAAACTACCAAGAGACCCAGTACTTC
TRBD2	TRBV27	TRBJ2-5	once	CASSPASGFQETQYF	TGTGCCAGCAGTCCTGCTAGCGGGTTCCAAGAGACCCAGTACTTC
TRBD1	TRBV5-6	TRBJ2-7	-	CASRGQDLGEQYF	TGTGCCAGCAGGGGACAGGACCTAGGCGAGCAGTACTTC
-	TRBV7-2	TRBJ2-1	-	CASSLMGGLNEQFF	TGTGCCAGCAGCTTAATGGGCGGGTTGAATGAGCAGTTCTTC
TRBD2	TRBV2	TRBJ2-5	-	CASGVGGSDNFRETQYF	TGTGCCAGCGGCGTGGGCGGGAGTGATAATTTTCGAGAGACCCAGTACTTC
-	TRBV19	TRBJ2-4	few	CASRDRLAKNIQYF	TGTGCCAGTAGGGACAGACTAGCCAAAAACATTCAGTACTTC
-	TRBV16	TRBJ1-5	-	CASSRTNSNQPQHF	TGTGCCAGCAGCCGGACAAATAGCAATCAGCCCCAGCATTTT
-	TRBV11-2	TRBJ2-7	-	CASSFGEDYEQYF	TGTGCCAGCAGCTTTGGGGAGGACTACGAGCAGTACTTC
TRBD1	TRBV6-4	TRBJ2-7	many	CASSASPGQGTDEQYF	TGTGCCAGCAGTGCATCACCGGGACAGGGGACGGACGAGCAGTACTTC
-	TRBV7-6	TRBJ2-2	-	CASSSSRVSGELFF	TGTGCCAGCAGCTCTAGCAGGGTTTCCGGGGAGCTGTTTTTT
-	TRBV7-9	TRBJ1-5	-	CASSHSGNQPQHF	TGTGCCAGCAGCCACTCGGGCAATCAGCCCCAGCATTTT
-	TRBV5-1	TRBJ2-7	-	CASSLVGPSYEQYF	TGCGCCAGCAGCTTGGTAGGGCCCTCCTACGAGCAGTACTTC
-	TRBV14	TRBJ1-5	few	CASSQDGRGSRTQHF	TGTGCCAGCAGCCAAGATGGGAGGGGCTCTAGGACCCAGCATTTT
-	TRBV15	TRBJ2-7	-	CATSRGFTWTAFSYEQYF	TGTGCCACCAGCCGTGGTTTTACGTGGACAGCCTTCTCCTACGAGCAGTACTTC
-	TRBV15	TRBJ1-5	few	CATSRDNQPQHF	TGTGCCACCAGCAGAGATAATCAGCCCCAGCATTTT